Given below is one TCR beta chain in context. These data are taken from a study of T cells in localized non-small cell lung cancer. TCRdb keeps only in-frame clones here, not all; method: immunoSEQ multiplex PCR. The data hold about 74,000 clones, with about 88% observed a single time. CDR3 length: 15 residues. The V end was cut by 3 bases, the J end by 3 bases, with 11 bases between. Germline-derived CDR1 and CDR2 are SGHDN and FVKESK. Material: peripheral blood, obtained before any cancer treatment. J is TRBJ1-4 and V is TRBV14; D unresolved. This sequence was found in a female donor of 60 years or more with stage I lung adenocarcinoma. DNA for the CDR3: TGTGCCAGCAGCCAGGAAACCAGGCCTAATGAAAAACTGTTTTTT. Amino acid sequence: CASSQETRPNEKLFF.